Below, one T cell receptor (beta chain) is given with its context. These data belong to a study of CD8+ T cells in alopecia areata. cDNA prepared by RNA extraction and subsequent reverse transcription served as the template for sequencing. Repertoires were generated with immunoSEQ multiplex PCR, while TCRdb's copy carries only in-frame clones and drops some. The sample holds roughly 170,000 clones; 59% are singletons and the top ten take roughly 14%. Between the trimmed V and J ends, which lost 0 bases and 4 bases, there was a span of 10 bases. This CDR3 spans 15 amino acids. In germline, CDR1 is SGHRS, CDR2 YFSETQ.

J is TRBJ2-2 and V is TRBV5-1; D not resolved. Sample: CD4+ T cells sorted from blood, taken at week 0. This receptor was taken from a human donor with alopecia areata. CDR3 DNA: TGCGCCAGCAGCTTGGCCCAAGCTGGCACCGGGGAGCTGTTTTTT. It is translated as CASSLAQAGTGELFF.